This entry features one TCR beta chain sequence. As yet, its antigen is unknown. The data originate from a study of blood T cells in healthy people across ages. The V and J ends lost 6 bases and 3 bases, in that order; junction bases with no gene match: 9. CDR3 length: 14 residues. Per germline, CDR1 DFQATT and CDR2 SNEGSKA (reference sequence). Findings of the study overall: The lack of PBMC sorting stopped any conclusive naive versus antigen-experienced comparison. Unknown donor CMV status possibly confounded expanded clonotype changes.

Together with a sample-barcoded 5' primer, a J-beta primer mix was included in a second PCR lasting 7 to 11 cycles. TCRdb reanalysed the 5' RACE reads using MiXCR and keeps one entry per CDR3 protein. Found here are over 1,200,000 distinct CDR3 sequences, roughly 59% of them singletons; the top ten hold 6.5% to 8.5%. Material: blood. This TCR was sampled from a man younger than 35 in good health. V is TRBV20-1 and J is TRBJ2-7; the match to TRBD1 covers 9 bases. The CDR3 region has the DNA TGCAGTGCCCCGGGACAGGGCAACAGCTACGAGCAGTACTTC. Its protein is CSAPGQGNSYEQYF.